The next 23 T cell receptor beta chains were all read from a single sample in a study of T-cell memory formation after mild COVID-19. MiXCR, applied by TCRdb to the 5' RACE reads, yields one record per CDR3 protein. The sample consists of roughly 310,000 distinct CDR3 sequences, about a sixth of them appearing once. The specimen was PBMCs or a T cell subset sorted from them (not recorded which). The receptors shown here come from a man between 18 and 35 years old who had mild COVID-19 (a few samples of this study predate the infection). Cell type and time point are not known.

The table lists this clonotype with a few counts. This chain links TRBV5-4 with TRBJ1-6, with 7 bases identical to TRBD1. Germline CDR1 is SGHNT and CDR2 is YYREEE (reference sequence). V was pared by 5 bases and J by 8 bases, with 13 bases of the junction left unmatched. There are 16 residues in the CDR3. The DNA of the CDR3 is TGTGCCAGCAGGCCTAACCCCGGGACAGATGATTCACCCCTCCACTTT. It is translated as CASRPNPGTDDSPLHF.

This clonotype occurred a few times. This sequence joins TRBV7-9 and TRBJ1-2, with TRBD1 identical over 7 bases. Per germline, CDR1 SEHNR and CDR2 FQNEAQ (reference sequence). The trim removed 3 bases at V and 4 bases at J, leaving 8 bases unmatched. The CDR3 runs 15 residues. The CDR3 is CASSFRDRNSYGYTF. In DNA, the CDR3 is TGTGCCAGCAGCTTCCGGGACAGAAACTCCTATGGCTACACCTTC.

This clonotype was seen a few times. This sequence joins TRBV7-9 and TRBJ2-5, with 8 bases lining up with TRBD2. Germline V gives CDR1 SEHNR, CDR2 FQNEAQ (reference sequence). V dropped 7 bases and J dropped 2; count of bases not matched to a gene: 3. This CDR3 is 13 amino acids long. Here the CDR3 DNA reads TGTGCCAGCACCGGGGGGGTGCAAGAGACCCAGTACTTC. Its translation is CASTGGVQETQYF. The variable domain in full, with the rest retrieved from reference TRBV7-9 and TRBJ2-5, is DTGVSQNPRHKITKRGQNVTFRCDPISEHNRLYWYRQTLGQGPEFLTYFQNEAQLEKSRLLSDRFSAERPKGSFSTLEIQRTEQGDSAMYLCASTGGVQETQYFGPGTRLLVL.

V usage is TRBV5-1 and J usage is TRBJ2-1, with a weak D call TRBD1 (5 bases). CDR3 length: 15 residues. The V gene lost 0 bases and the J gene lost 8 bases, with 15 bases spanning the gap. Germline values: CDR1 SGHRS, CDR2 YFSETQ. The CDR3 bases are TGCGCCAGCAGCTTGGAGGGGCAGGGATCGGATGAGCAGTTCTTC. Protein sequence: CASSLEGQGSDEQFF. The full variable domain, its missing parts supplied by reference TRBV5-1 and TRBJ2-1, is KAGVTQTPRYLIKTRGQQVTLSCSPISGHRSVSWYQQTPGQGLQFLFEYFSETQRNKGNFPGRFSGRQFSNSRSEMNVSTLELGDSALYLCASSLEGQGSDEQFFGPGTRLTVL.

This clonotype showed up just a few times. The J gene is TRBJ2-3, the V gene TRBV4-1, with 9 nucleotides matching TRBD2. CDR3 length: 19 residues. Germline values: CDR1 MGHRA, CDR2 YSYEKL. The J segment lost 2 bases and the V segment lost 1 base, leaving 13 bases of the junction unmatched. This CDR3 is CASSQGRLAVITITDTQYF. The CDR3, as DNA: TGCGCCAGCAGCCAAGGTCGACTAGCGGTAATCACTATCACAGATACGCAGTATTTT.

This clonotype was detected only a few times. V gene TRBV5-6 combines with J gene TRBJ1-1; D is uncertain. Trimming pared 4 bases from V and 0 bases from J, leaving 10 bases between. The CDR3 is 14 residues long. From germline, CDR1 is SGHDT and CDR2 YYEEEE. This chain's CDR3 is CASSHGRMNTEAFF. In DNA form, the CDR3 reads TGTGCCAGCAGCCATGGGCGCATGAACACTGAAGCTTTCTTT.

This clonotype has more than one count but fewer than ten. The rearrangement links TRBV11-2 to TRBJ2-5, with unresolved D. This CDR3 region has 13 residues. The ends were cut back, 2 bases at V and 5 bases at J, with 9 bases in the middle. The germline CDR1 and CDR2 sequences are SGHAT and FQNNGV. The CDR3 here is CASSLLGRETQYF. The CDR3 nucleotides read TGTGCCAGCAGCTTATTGGGAAGGGAGACCCAGTACTTC.

The sample holds a few counts of this clonotype. This chain uses TRBV7-2 with TRBJ2-7, with D perhaps assigned TRBD1 or TRBD2 (6 bases each). This CDR3 spans 14 amino acids. CDR1 and CDR2 from the germline V gene are SGHTA and FQGNSA. The V end lost 1 base, the J end lost 5 bases, and 12 bases lay between the germline ends. In nucleotides, the CDR3 is TGTGCCAGCAGCTTAGTAACGGGGGCTGACGAGCAGTACTTC. This encodes CASSLVTGADEQYF.

This chain joins TRBV7-2 and TRBJ1-4, with 7 bases identical to TRBD1. CDR1 and CDR2 (germline): SGHTA, FQGNSA. CDR3 length equals 17 residues. Trimming cost V 2 bases and J 0 bases; bases outside gene matches: 6. The CDR3 region is CASSLPRDRATNEKLFF. In DNA form, the CDR3 reads TGTGCCAGCAGCTTACCCCGGGACAGAGCAACTAATGAAAAACTGTTTTTT. Full variable domain (outside the CDR3, taken from reference TRBV7-2 and TRBJ1-4): GAGVSQSPSNKVTEKGKDVELRCDPISGHTALYWYRQSLGQGLEFLIYFQGNSAPDKSGLPSDRFSAERTGGSVSTLTIQRTQQEDSAVYLCASSLPRDRATNEKLFFGSGTQLSVL.

This clonotype has at least ten counts. The rearrangement joins TRBV6-5 to TRBJ2-1; TRBD1 aligns across 9 bases. The germline gives CDR1 MNHEY, CDR2 SVGAGI. V lost 4 bases and J lost 6; bases outside the gene matches: 7. This CDR3 has 15 residues. CDR3: CASSFFGTGSNEQFF. CDR3 sequence (DNA): TGTGCCAGCAGTTTCTTCGGGACAGGGAGCAATGAGCAGTTCTTC.

The chain is built from TRBV19 and TRBJ2-7; D is possibly TRBD1 (6 bases). The CDR3 length is 14 residues. Trimming shortened V by 3 bases and J by 2 bases, and 11 bases separated the two germline ends. Germline V CDR1 and CDR2: LNHDA, SQIVND (reference sequence). The CDR3 reads CASSIEWGPYEQYF. CDR3 DNA sequence: TGTGCCAGTAGTATCGAGTGGGGGCCCTACGAGCAGTACTTC.

This clonotype showed up many times. V usage is TRBV5-1 and J usage is TRBJ2-5; 9 nucleotides line up with TRBD1. V gave up 4 bases and J gave up 5 bases; unmatched junction bases: 12. The CDR3 length is 16 residues. Germline V gene sequence: CDR1 SGHRS, CDR2 YFSETQ. The CDR3 sequence: CASSTADRGFEETQYF. CDR3 nucleotide sequence: TGCGCCAGCAGCACCGCGGACAGGGGATTTGAGGAGACCCAGTACTTC.

This clonotype showed up just a few times. The chain employs TRBV5-1 and TRBJ2-1, with 7 positions matching TRBD1. Germline V gene data show CDR1 as SGHRS and CDR2 as YFSETQ. With 3 bases clipped from V and 3 bases from J, the junction kept 3 bases outside the gene matches. The CDR3 sequence is 14 residues long. The CDR3 DNA reads as TGCGCCAGCAGCTCCGGACAGGACTACAATGAGCAGTTCTTC. Its protein product is CASSSGQDYNEQFF.

The V and J genes are TRBV29-1 and TRBJ1-2, with D hard to call. The ends were cut back, 5 bases at V and 4 bases at J, with 8 bases in the middle. This CDR3 region has 11 residues. Germline-derived CDR1 and CDR2 are SQVTM and ANQGSEA. The CDR3 sequence is CSVRSGYGYTF. The CDR3 region has the DNA TGCAGCGTTCGCTCCGGCTATGGCTACACCTTC. The full variable domain, rest sourced from reference TRBV29-1 and TRBJ1-2, is SAVISQKPSRDICQRGTSLTIQCQVDSQVTMMFWYRQQPGQSLTLIATANQGSEATYESGFVIDKFPISRPNLTFSTLTVSNMSPEDSSIYLCSVRSGYGYTFGSGTRLTVV.

The V call is TRBV7-3, the J call TRBJ2-7, with a possible D match to TRBD2 (6 bases). V lost 7 bases and J 0 bases, leaving 25 bases between the germline ends. CDR1 and CDR2 from the germline V gene are SGHTA and FQGTGA. The CDR3 is 18 amino acids. DNA for the CDR3: TGTGCCAGCACCGAACAGCCCGCCGGGACTGAGAGCTCCTACGAGCAGTACTTC. This codes for CASTEQPAGTESSYEQYF.

This clonotype showed up many times. The chain employs TRBV4-2 and TRBJ2-4; D unclear. CDR1 is LGHNA and CDR2 is YNFKEQ in the germline V gene. Trimming removed 1 base from V and 1 base from J, with 11 bases in between. The CDR3 length is 16 residues. CDR3: CASSQGDQPAKNIQYF. CDR3 nucleotide sequence: TGTGCCAGCAGCCAAGGAGACCAGCCGGCCAAAAACATTCAGTACTTC.

The chain uses TRBV6-6 and TRBJ1-1; D not resolved. CDR3 length equals 14 residues. V lost 2 bases and J lost 2, with 9 bases in between. Per germline, CDR1 MNHNY and CDR2 SVGAGI (reference sequence). As DNA, the CDR3 is TGTGCCAGCAGTTACAAGGTCATCAACACTGAAGCTTTCTTT. This codes for CASSYKVINTEAFF.

This clonotype occurred a few times. The CDR3, as DNA: TGTGCCAGCAGCCCTGGCTCCCTAGGGGTCGAGCAGTACTTC. This sequence encodes CASSPGSLGVEQYF. The chain carries TRBV27 and TRBJ2-7; possible D gene TRBD1, 5 bases. Per germline, CDR1 MNHEY and CDR2 SMNVEV (reference sequence). There are 14 residues in the CDR3. Trimming took 6 bases from V and 6 from J, leaving 18 bases between them.

The chain is built from TRBV7-9 and TRBJ2-1; D may be TRBD2 (6 bases). The germline gives CDR1 SEHNR, CDR2 FQNEAQ (reference sequence). This CDR3 is 13 amino acids long. V was cut by 5 bases and J by 6 bases, with 11 bases left in between. The CDR3 loop is CASSVTSSNEQFF. Here the CDR3 DNA reads TGTGCCAGCAGCGTTACTAGCAGCAATGAGCAGTTCTTC.

The genes are TRBV7-8 and TRBJ1-4, with TRBD1 matching over 7 bases. This CDR3 comprises 16 residues. CDR1 and CDR2 from the germline V gene are SGHVS and FQNEAQ. V lost 5 bases, J lost 4 bases, and 10 bases stayed unmatched. CDR3 sequence reads: CASSVDDRECNEKLFF. CDR3 bases: TGTGCCAGCAGCGTAGACGACAGGGAATGTAATGAAAAACTGTTTTTT.

This clonotype was seen more than once but under ten times. The chain employs TRBV13 and TRBJ2-1; tentative D call: TRBD2 (6 bases). Germline CDR1 PRHDT, CDR2 FYEKMQ (reference sequence). The CDR3 sequence is 12 residues long. With 7 bases removed from V and 9 bases from J, the gap between germline ends came to 13 bases. The CDR3 loop is CASNGREGEQFF. The DNA for the CDR3 is TGTGCCAGCAACGGGCGGGAAGGTGAGCAGTTCTTC.

The chain is built from TRBV6-1 and TRBJ2-5; 8 nucleotides align to TRBD2. V lost 4 bases, J lost 5 bases, and 6 bases stayed unmatched. Germline-derived CDR1 and CDR2 are MNHNS and SASEGT. CDR3 length equals 14 residues. The CDR3 protein is CASSVGGALETQYF. The CDR3 nucleotides are TGTGCCAGCAGTGTCGGGGGGGCACTGGAGACCCAGTACTTC.

This clonotype was seen more than once but under ten times. The J gene is TRBJ2-7, the V gene TRBV27; possibly TRBD1 for D (5 bases). The CDR3 consists of 14 residues. Germline-derived CDR1 and CDR2 are MNHEY and SMNVEV (reference sequence). V dropped 5 bases and J dropped 0 bases, with 11 bases sitting between them. The CDR3, as DNA: TGTGCCAGCAGTCCAGGGTACATCTCCTACGAGCAGTACTTC. Its protein is CASSPGYISYEQYF.